In its sample, the clone carrying this T cell receptor (beta chain) was seen many times. The study enrolled healthy HIV-negative adults without recent acute infections or vaccinations as donors. V was trimmed by 2 bases and J by 0 bases, leaving 11 bases between them. Germline lookup yields CDR1 SNHLY and CDR2 FYNNEI. The CDR3 is made up of 15 amino acids. The data were taken from a study of shared clonotypes between healthy human individuals. Overall study context: Three plates each covered CD4 naive and memory; CD8 naive two, CD8 memory one.

The genomic DNA of each subset was split evenly across several immunoSEQ plates. Each sorted subset replicate got 200 ng genomic DNA, about 33,000 genomes. Produced via immunoSEQ multiplex PCR; TCRdb's table is partial and in-frame only. In the table there are approximately 740,000 clones, around two thirds of which are singletons. V is TRBV2 and J is TRBJ2-7, with unresolved D. Sequencing was done on a sample of memory CD4+ T cells sorted from blood. Stated subset: CD45RA-negative fraction. The TCR was taken from a woman in her 30s in good health. CDR3 sequence (DNA): TGTGCCAGCAGTGAAAGGTCAGCTAGCTCCTACGAGCAGTACTTC. It translates to CASSERSASSYEQYF.